This T cell receptor (beta chain) was sequenced during a study of regulatory T cells in long-lasting Graves disease. Broader study findings: Whereas new patients shared roughly 910 public clonotypes, persistent patients shared more, at under 3,500. Persistent disease exhibited a predilection for TRBV28, TRBJ1-2 and TRBJ2-5. Persistent Graves' patients showed a TCR diversity that was lower than that of newly diagnosed ones.

Germline-derived CDR1 and CDR2 are SEHNR and FQNEAQ (reference sequence). The V gene lost 1 base and the J gene lost 5 bases, with 15 bases spanning the gap. This CDR3 has 17 residues. Time point meaning: newly diagnosed GD, antithyroid drugs for less than 3 months. Scientists built the TCR library using RNA that was extracted from PBMCs. The peripheral blood volume drawn was 8 to 9.5 milliliters, and it was collected into EDTA tubes. This clonotype was picked up many times. Its antigen remains unknown. CDR3-region Arm-PCR and iRepertoire HTBI primers produced the TCR beta libraries. TCRdb re-derived calls from the multiplex PCR reads in MiXCR, one entry per CDR3 protein. Seen here are roughly 220,000 distinct CDR3 sequences, approximately 20% observed once, and the top ten hold approximately 20%.

The chain is built from TRBV7-9 and TRBJ1-6; maybe TRBD1 (6 bases). The sequence was collected from a female donor with Graves disease. Sequenced here: peripheral blood mononuclear cells (PBMCs), sampled at new diagnosis, from a patient treated with antithyroid drugs. This CDR3 is CASSLELQTGNNSPLHF. CDR3 DNA: TGTGCCAGCAGCTTAGAACTACAGACAGGCAATAATTCACCCCTCCACTTT. Complete variable domain (other parts from reference TRBV7-9 and TRBJ1-6): DTGVSQNPRHKITKRGQNVTFRCDPISEHNRLYWYRQTLGQGPEFLTYFQNEAQLEKSRLLSDRFSAERPKGSFSTLEIQRTEQGDSAMYLCASSLELQTGNNSPLHFGNGTRLTVT.